One and the same sample provided the 20 T cell receptor beta chains below, sequenced in a study of CD8+ T cells in alopecia areata. In each case, RNA was isolated and then reverse transcribed into cDNA as the sequencing template. Sequenced by immunoSEQ multiplex PCR; TCRdb stores in-frame clones only, minus some. The table lists 200,000 to 300,000 clones, no singletons, with less than 1.5% in the top ten. Cells that came from pooled cutaneous lymph nodes were sorted using CD4, CD8alpha, NKG2D, NKG2ACE and other markers. The specimen sequenced was CD4+ T cells sorted from a lymph node. Receptors originate from a C3H/HeJ mouse with alopecia areata. These mice share the MHC haplotype H2-k.

There are a few counts of this clone. The genes and germline here are from mouse. Read sequence stops 4 residues before the CDR3 end, and the germline J gene provides the missing end. The rearrangement joins TRBV13-3 to TRBJ2-5, with a weak D call TRBD1 (6 bases). Per germline, CDR1 NNHDY and CDR2 SYVADS. With 1 base removed from V and 2 bases from J, the gap between germline ends came to 11 bases. The CDR3 loop spans 15 amino acids. The sequenced part of the CDR3 DNA is TGTGCCAGCAGTGATAGGAGGGGGACCCAAGAC. The encoded protein is CASSDRRGTQD. The whole CDR3 region reads CASSDRRGTQDTQYF.

In regard to this clone: Gene names denote mouse genes. The CDR3 end is not reached by the read, which stops 3 residues before it; the germline J gene fills it in. The chain joins TRBV13-1 to TRBJ1-6, with D maybe TRBD1 (5 bases). TRBJ1-6 is an open reading frame whose function is uncertain. Trimming left V 2 bases short and J 7 bases short, with 10 bases between. The CDR3 totals 14 residues. CDR1 and CDR2 (germline): NSHNY, SYGAGN. CDR3 DNA (partial): TGTGCCAGCAGTGAGGGGGGGTGGAATTCGCCC. It translates to CASSEGGWNSP. The full-length CDR3 reads as CASSEGGWNSPLYF.

About this clone itself: Germline and genes here are mouse. Read sequence stops 4 residues before the CDR3 end, and the germline J gene provides the missing end. This rearrangement joins TRBV19 to TRBJ2-2, with TRBD1 identical over 9 bases. Looked up from germline, CDR1 is FNHDT and CDR2 is SITEND (reference sequence). After removal of 5 bases from V and 4 bases from J, the junction contained 3 bases not matched to a gene. The CDR3 is 14 residues long. CDR3 residues: CASRGTGTTGQLYF. The CDR3 bases that were read are TGTGCCAGCAGGGGGACAGGGACCACCGGG.

This clone has a handful of counts. Germline and genes: mouse. The CDR3 loop reads CASSQVGGANTLYF. The sequenced CDR3 bases are TGTGCCAGCAGCCAAGTTGGGGGGGCGAAC. The rearrangement links TRBV5 to TRBJ2-4; 9 bases are a match to TRBD2. The CDR3 end lies 4 residues beyond the end of the read and is filled in from the germline J gene. The CDR3 loop spans 14 amino acids. Germline CDR1 is LGHNA and CDR2 is YNLKQL (reference sequence).

Concerning this clone: The genes are named according to mouse. The read finishes 4 residues shy of the CDR3 end, and the germline J gene is used to complete it. The chain uses TRBV13-3 and TRBJ2-5; the D gene is possibly TRBD2 (5 bases). Between the trimmed V and J ends, which lost 2 bases and 0 bases, there was a span of 10 bases. CDR3 length: 15 residues. Germline CDR1 and CDR2: NNHDY and SYVADS. Incomplete CDR3 DNA: TGTGCCAGCAGTGAATTTGGGGAGAACCAAGAC. Translated: CASSEFGENQD. The CDR3 as a whole reads CASSEFGENQDTQYF.

This clone was observed a few times. Mouse gene names apply. The DNA ends 4 residues before the CDR3 does, and the rest of the CDR3 is filled in from the germline J gene. This chain links TRBV31 with TRBJ2-5; a possible D gene is TRBD1 (5 bases). CDR1 and CDR2 (germline): GKSSPN, SITVG. The CDR3 runs 14 residues. V was shortened by 0 bases and J by 1 base, with 8 bases between the two germline ends. CDR3 in amino acids: CAWSLARDQDTQYF. CDR3 bases read: TGTGCCTGGAGTCTAGCCAGGGACCAAGAC.

In regard to this clone: The gene names given are mouse names. With the read ending 4 residues before the CDR3 end, the germline J gene is used to fill in that end. The V call is TRBV1, the J call TRBJ2-2, with 11 bases lining up with TRBD2. The CDR3 is 17 amino acids. With 1 base clipped from V and 3 bases from J, the junction kept 4 bases outside the gene matches. The V gene's germline CDR1 is NSQYPW and CDR2 LRSPGD (reference sequence). CDR3 DNA, as far as it was read: TGCACCTGCAGTGCAGTCACTGGGGGGGCCGACACCGGG. Translating it yields CTCSAVTGGADTG. The whole CDR3 sequence reads CTCSAVTGGADTGQLYF.

In this sample, this clone turned up a few times. Genes here carry mouse names. Read coverage stops 4 residues before the CDR3 terminus; the germline J gene supplies the remainder. The V gene is TRBV29, the J gene TRBJ2-1, with TRBD1 identical over 7 bases. The CDR3 extends over 15 amino acids. V lost 6 bases, J lost 1 base, and 6 bases stayed unmatched. Looked up from germline, CDR1 is MSHET and CDR2 is SYDVDS. CDR3 amino acids: CASSRPGQNYAEQFF. The DNA read from the CDR3 is TGTGCTAGCAGCCGGCCGGGACAGAACTATGCT.

This clone was detected only a few times. Gene names refer to mouse genes. The read terminates 4 residues before the CDR3 end, so the remaining end is supplied by the germline J gene. The chain uses TRBV17 and TRBJ1-2; 7 positions agree with TRBD1. V was clipped by 0 bases and J by 0 bases; unmatched bases: 4. Germline loops: CDR1 MNHDT, CDR2 YYDKIL. This CDR3 is 16 amino acids long. The covered CDR3 bases are TGTGCTAGCAGTAGAGATCTGGGACAGTCAAACTCC. It specifies CASSRDLGQSNS. The CDR3, in full, reads CASSRDLGQSNSDYTF.

In regard to this clone: Mouse gene names apply. The read terminates 4 residues ahead of where the CDR3 ends, so the germline J gene completes it. J is TRBJ2-5 and V is TRBV5; the match to TRBD2 covers 7 bases. Germline CDR1 is LGHNA and CDR2 is YNLKQL (reference sequence). This CDR3 has 14 residues. The junction had 4 bases not matched to a gene; V was cut back by 4 bases and J by 3 bases. CDR3: CASSRRGGQDTQYF. The sequenced part of the CDR3 DNA is TGTGCCAGCAGCCGTCGGGGGGGACAAGAC.

This clone was detected only a few times. Mouse names are used for the genes. From the germline J gene comes the end of the CDR3, since the read stops 4 residues before it. The chain combines TRBV1 with TRBJ2-7; D is possibly TRBD2 (5 bases). The germline gives CDR1 NSQYPW, CDR2 LRSPGD (reference sequence). There are 14 residues in the CDR3. V lost 0 bases, J lost 1 base, and 7 bases lay in between. CDR3 DNA (partial): TGCACCTGCAGTGCAGATGCTGGGTCCTAT. Its translation is CTCSADAGSY. The entire CDR3 is CTCSADAGSYEQYF.

This clone has a handful of counts. The gene names here belong to mouse. The read stops 3 residues short of the end of the CDR3; the missing end is completed from the germline J gene. The chain combines TRBV13-2 with TRBJ1-6; 8 bases are a match to TRBD1. TRBJ1-6 is identified as an open reading frame with a role that is uncertain. Germline V lookup: CDR1 NNHNN, CDR2 SYGAGS (reference sequence). This CDR3 has 16 amino acids. V gave up 2 bases and J gave up 10 bases; unmatched junction bases: 11. The DNA read from the CDR3 is TGTGCCAGCGGTGAACCGGGACAGGATCGGCGGTCGCCC. Translated: CASGEPGQDRRSP. The full CDR3 sequence reads CASGEPGQDRRSPLYF.

This clone has a handful of counts. These gene names are mouse names. Read coverage stops 4 residues before the CDR3 terminus; the germline J gene supplies the remainder. Other nucleotide sequences in the sample specify the same CDR3. This chain links TRBV13-1 with TRBJ2-5; 10 bases align to TRBD2. There are 14 residues in the CDR3. The J segment lost 3 bases and the V segment lost 3 bases, leaving 1 base of the junction unmatched. In germline, CDR1 is NSHNY, CDR2 SYGAGN. This CDR3 reads CASSGGLGQDTQYF. CDR3 bases read: TGTGCCAGCAGTGGGGGACTGGGGCAAGAC.

There are many counts of this clone. Genes and germline come from the mouse. The read terminates 4 residues ahead of where the CDR3 ends, so the germline J gene completes it. This chain connects TRBV17 to TRBJ2-5; 12 bases fit TRBD2. The J segment lost 2 bases and the V segment lost 7 bases, leaving 4 bases of the junction unmatched. The CDR3 length is 15 residues. The germline V gene encodes CDR1 MNHDT and CDR2 YYDKIL. The CDR3 region is CASIDWGGGQDTQYF. The covered CDR3 bases are TGTGCTAGCATCGACTGGGGGGGCGGCCAAGAC.

Note on this clone: Mouse germline and gene names are used. The observed sequence ends 4 residues before the CDR3 terminus, with the missing tail filled in from the germline J gene. V usage is TRBV5 and J usage is TRBJ1-1, with 7 bases lining up with TRBD1. Germline V CDR1 and CDR2: LGHNA, YNLKQL (reference sequence). J was trimmed by 1 base and V by 4 bases; bases with no gene match: 3. This CDR3 contains 14 residues. The CDR3 reads CASSLGTENTEVFF. The covered CDR3 bases are TGTGCCAGCAGCCTCGGGACAGAAAACACA.

This clone was counted between two and nine times. Mouse gene names and germline throughout. The CDR3 extends 4 residues past the end of the read, so its final part is completed from the germline J gene. The rearrangement joins TRBV29 to TRBJ2-3, with unresolved D. Germline V gene data show CDR1 as MSHET and CDR2 as SYDVDS. V was pared by 7 bases and J by 0 bases, with 5 bases between. The CDR3 totals 12 residues. The CDR3 sequence: CASKTSAETLYF. The DNA read from the CDR3 is TGTGCTAGCAAAACTAGTGCAGAA.

This clone was seen only a few times. Gene labels here are mouse ones. The CDR3 bases that were read are TGCACCTGCAGTGGCCGGGACTGGGGGGGCGCAGATGCT. It specifies CTCSGRDWGGADA. The full-length CDR3 reads as CTCSGRDWGGADAEQFF. The gene calls are TRBV1 and TRBJ2-1; 14 positions agree with TRBD2. The read ends 4 residues before the CDR3 terminus; that terminus is restored from the germline J gene. V lost 4 bases, J lost 5 bases, and 7 bases stayed unmatched. Germline V gene lookup returns CDR1 NSQYPW and CDR2 LRSPGD (reference sequence). The CDR3 runs to 17 residues.

This clone has a handful of counts. Mouse names are used for the genes. The observed sequence ends 4 residues before the CDR3 terminus, with the missing tail filled in from the germline J gene. This chain connects TRBV13-3 to TRBJ2-7; TRBD1 might be the D (6 bases). This CDR3 has 13 residues. Germline CDR1 reads NNHDY; CDR2 reads SYVADS. CDR3 bases read: TGTGCCAGCAGTCCCTTCGGACAGTAT. It is translated as CASSPFGQY. The full CDR3 reads CASSPFGQYEQYF.

With respect to this clone: Gene names and germline refer to mouse. The CDR3 goes on 4 residues after the read ends, and that part is filled in from the germline J gene. This sample includes further DNA sequences coding for the same CDR3. The chain links TRBV13-1 to TRBJ2-4, with 10 bases fitting TRBD2. The germline V gene encodes CDR1 NSHNY and CDR2 SYGAGN. Trimming took 1 base from V and 2 from J; bases not matched to a gene: 4. The CDR3 runs 16 residues. The part of the CDR3 DNA that was read is TGTGCCAGCAGTGATCTGGGGGGGCGCGATCAAAAC. Translation gives CASSDLGGRDQN. The whole CDR3 protein reads CASSDLGGRDQNTLYF.

This clone was picked up a small number of times. Gene names are mouse gene names. The read ends 4 residues shy of where the CDR3 ends; the end is completed using the germline J gene. The chain has TRBV1 and TRBJ2-3; a possible D gene is TRBD1 (6 bases). There are 13 residues in the CDR3. Trimming removed 4 bases at V and 3 bases at J, with 8 bases between. The germline gives CDR1 NSQYPW, CDR2 LRSPGD (reference sequence). This chain's CDR3 is CTCSGDRAETLYF. The sequenced part of the CDR3 DNA is TGCACCTGCAGTGGAGACAGGGCAGAA.